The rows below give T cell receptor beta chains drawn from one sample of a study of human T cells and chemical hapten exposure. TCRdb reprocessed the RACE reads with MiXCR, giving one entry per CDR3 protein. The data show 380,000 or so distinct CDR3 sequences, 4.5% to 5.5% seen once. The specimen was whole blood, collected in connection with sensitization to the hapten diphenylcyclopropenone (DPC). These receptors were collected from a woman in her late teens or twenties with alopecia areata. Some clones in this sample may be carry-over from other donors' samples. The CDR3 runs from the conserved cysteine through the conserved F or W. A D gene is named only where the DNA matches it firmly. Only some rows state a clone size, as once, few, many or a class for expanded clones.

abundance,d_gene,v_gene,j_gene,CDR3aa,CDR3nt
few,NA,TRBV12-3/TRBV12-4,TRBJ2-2,CASSYKVGELFF,TGTGCCAGCAGTTACAAGGTCGGGGAGCTGTTTTTT
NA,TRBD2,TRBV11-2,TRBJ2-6,CASTSWGTKPTEASSGANVLTF,TGTGCCAGCACCAGTTGGGGGACTAAACCCACAGAGGCAAGCTCCGGGGCCAACGTCCTGACTTTC
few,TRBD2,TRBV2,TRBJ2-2,CASSLSGGDWRELFF,TGTGCCAGCAGTCTTAGCGGGGGGGATTGGAGGGAGCTGTTTTTT
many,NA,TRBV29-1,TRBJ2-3,CSVGGEGSDTQYF,TGCAGCGTTGGGGGGGAAGGGTCAGATACGCAGTATTTT
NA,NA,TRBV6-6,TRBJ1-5,CASHYPDGGSHQPQHF,TGTGCCAGCCACTACCCCGACGGGGGCTCTCATCAGCCCCAGCATTTT
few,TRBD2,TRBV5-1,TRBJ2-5,CASRASGGSETQYF,TGCGCCAGCAGGGCTAGCGGGGGGTCGGAGACCCAGTACTTC
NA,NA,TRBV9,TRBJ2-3,CASSVTPVGDTQYF,TGTGCCAGCAGCGTGACACCAGTGGGAGATACGCAGTATTTT
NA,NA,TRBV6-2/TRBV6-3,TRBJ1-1,CASRQRTVLTTTEAFF,TGTGCCAGCAGACAACGGACAGTCCTCACTACCACTGAAGCTTTCTTT
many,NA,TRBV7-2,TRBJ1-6,CASSPQEALYNSPLHF,TGTGCCAGCAGCCCCCAAGAGGCCCTCTATAATTCACCCCTCCACTTT
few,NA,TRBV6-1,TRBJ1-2,CASSEEGRVSDYGYTF,TGTGCCAGCAGTGAAGAGGGTCGGGTTAGCGACTATGGCTACACCTTC
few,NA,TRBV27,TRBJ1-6,CASSPTGKNSPLHF,TGTGCCAGCAGTCCGACAGGAAAGAATTCACCCCTCCACTTT
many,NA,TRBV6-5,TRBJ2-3,CASSYGLEGAGTDTQYF,TGTGCCAGCAGTTACGGGTTGGAGGGGGCTGGCACAGATACGCAGTATTTT
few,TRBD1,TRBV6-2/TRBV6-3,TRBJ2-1,CASSYGQGSSSYNEQFF,TGTGCCAGCAGTTACGGACAGGGCAGTTCCTCCTACAATGAGCAGTTCTTC
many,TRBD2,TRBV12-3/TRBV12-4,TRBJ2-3,CASRRGRLAGGFVADTQYF,TGTGCCAGCAGGCGCGGGCGACTAGCGGGGGGGTTCGTGGCAGATACGCAGTATTTT
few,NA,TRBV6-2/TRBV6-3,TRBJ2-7,CASRVGPTRREQYF,TGTGCCAGCAGGGTTGGACCCACACGCCGCGAGCAGTACTTC
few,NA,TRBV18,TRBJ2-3,CASSFDREGDTQYF,TGTGCCAGCTCCTTTGACAGAGAAGGAGATACGCAGTATTTT
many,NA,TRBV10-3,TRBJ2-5,CAISEIRDTETQYF,TGTGCCATCAGTGAGATCAGGGATACTGAGACCCAGTACTTC
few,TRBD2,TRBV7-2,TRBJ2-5,CASSSRRAGGYQETQYF,TGTGCCAGCAGCTCCAGGAGAGCGGGGGGCTACCAAGAGACCCAGTACTTC
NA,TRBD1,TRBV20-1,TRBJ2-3,CSAKSGTGGADTQYF,TGCAGTGCAAAATCCGGGACAGGGGGCGCAGATACGCAGTATTTT
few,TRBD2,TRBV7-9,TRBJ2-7,CASSSLGSGGYEQYF,TGTGCCAGCAGCTCCCTAGGATCCGGGGGGTACGAGCAGTACTTC
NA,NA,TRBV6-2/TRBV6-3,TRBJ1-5,CASSPINSNQPQHF,TGTGCCAGCAGCCCGATTAATAGCAATCAGCCCCAGCATTTT
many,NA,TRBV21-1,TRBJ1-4,CASSKAMTGPNEKLFF,TGTGCCAGCAGCAAAGCGATGACAGGGCCTAATGAAAAACTGTTTTTT
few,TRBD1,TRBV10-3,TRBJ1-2,CAISITTGGWNYGYTF,TGTGCCATCAGTATCACGACAGGGGGCTGGAACTATGGCTACACCTTC